What follows describes a single T cell receptor (beta chain). A few counts support this clone. Its binding antigen is unknown. No base-level quality is on record; no much larger clone is a single base apart. The source of the sample is a study of T cells in localized non-small cell lung cancer (dated by TCRdb to the early 2020s). Regarding the complete study: The study analyzed T cell repertoires of 200 to 250 early-stage NSCLC patients, comparing tumors and uninvolved tumor-adjacent lungs. Of the NSCLC patients, fewer than 150 were male and roughly 110 were female, and the mean age was approximately 64 years. All 240 or so NSCLC patients in the cohort were treatment-naive and had localized lung tumors that were resected.

Points the paper makes about the study in general: Longer overall survival was associated with higher T cell density in blood, whereas shorter survival was associated with higher clonality in adjacent lung. Because of the exploratory design, TCR variables were selected using unadjusted p-values without false-discovery rate correction. Because multi-region sequencing of the tumors was not done, intratumor heterogeneity could not be ruled out. Uninvolved tumor-adjacent lung showed the highest T cell clonality, higher than tumor, which suggests more focused antigenic responses in the uninvolved tumor-adjacent lung. A median of approximately 55 of the top 100 tumor clones were detected in paired uninvolved adjacent lung, and 25 to 35 of these tumor clones were also found among the top 100 clones of the paired uninvolved adjacent lung.

Including cysteine and phenylalanine, the CDR3 has 15 amino acids. This entry keeps only the CDR3 DNA: 45 bases, framed from base 1. V loses 5 bases of germline sequence and J loses 6 bases, and the interval between the two ends is 21 bases. CDR1 SGHRS and CDR2 YFSETQ were looked up in the germline V gene. The immunoSEQ Assay was used to sequence TCR beta CDR3 regions from DNA. Turning to the authors' computational methods: To compute T cell density, TCR beta template counts were normalized to usable DNA, which was estimated by amplifying housekeeping genes. Using the preseqR package, richness was estimated by extrapolating to 120,000 templates for tissue samples and 400,000 templates for PBMC samples. Clonality was defined by subtracting Pielou's evenness from one. Tissue-enriched TCRs were identified through differential abundance testing performed on productive amino-acid clonotypes, with a minimum total count of 5 and an alpha of 0.1. The Jaccard Index and the Morisita Overlap Index were used to quantify repertoire overlap between compartments. GLIPH grouped TCR beta CDR3s together with public tetramer-defined viral CDR3s, and a viral motif had to include at least three viral sequences and show V-gene enrichment. TCRdb stores this immuneACCESS table with in-frame sequences only. Part of the clones is absent; in the studies checked, under half of the shortfall reflects unresolved V genes, and no reason is known for the rest. The V and J calls and clone size are taken from that table; D and trimming were inferred from the DNA. The sample table shows approximately 10,000 clones, and 82% are seen once. The ten largest clones add up to around 21% of the sample.

At diagnosis, tumor, uninvolved tumor-adjacent lung and peripheral blood were collected and then preserved as a mix of FFPE and fresh-frozen material. For TCR repertoire profiling, the blood samples were analyzed as peripheral blood mononuclear cells. This chain joins TRBV5-1 to TRBJ2-7; D gene: possibly TRBD2, on 7 matching bases. Sequenced material: peripheral blood mononuclear cells, taken before any cancer treatment. This sequence was found in an older female donor with stage II lung adenocarcinoma. The DNA reads as follows: TGCGCCAGCAGTTCGGAGGGGAGAGGGGGGGGCGAGCAGTACTTC. The translation is CASSSEGRGGGEQYF.